One sample yielded the 6 T cell receptor beta chains listed below, sequenced in a study of T cells in Graves' hyperthyroidism and ophthalmopathy. TCR beta CDR3 sequences were amplified from RNA transcripts. With the HTBI primer set, the TCR CDR3 went through a first round of RT-PCR. TCRdb independently ran MiXCR on the multiplex PCR reads; one entry per CDR3 protein. The sample yields 500,000 to 600,000 distinct CDR3 sequences, 40% to 50% seen once. Sequenced sample: peripheral blood or thyroid tissue (not recorded which). The source is an adult woman with Graves' disease, either hyperthyroidism or ophthalmopathy (not recorded which).

In this sample, this clonotype turned up many times. The gene calls are TRBV2 and TRBJ2-7; D is undetermined. Trimming left V 5 bases short and J 5 bases short, with 13 bases between. Looked up from germline, CDR1 is SNHLY and CDR2 is FYNNEI. The length of the CDR3 is 13 residues. The CDR3 bases are TGTGCCAGCAGTCGTAGGGTGTATAACGAGCAGTACTTC. Amino acids: CASSRRVYNEQYF. Together with reference TRBV2 and TRBJ2-7, the CDR3 gives the full variable domain: EPEVTQTPSHQVTQMGQEVILRCVPISNHLYFYWYRQILGQKVEFLVSFYNNEISEKSEIFDDQFSVERPDGSNFTLKIRSTKLEDSAMYFCASSRRVYNEQYFGPGTRLTVT.

The chain couples TRBV29-1 to TRBJ2-7; 8 bases agree with TRBD1. Germline assignment: CDR1 SQVTM and CDR2 ANQGSEA. The ends lost 7 bases at V and 2 bases at J; junction bases unmatched: 4. The CDR3 totals 12 residues. The CDR3 loop is CSGRQGPYEQYF. The CDR3 region has the DNA TGCAGCGGCCGACAGGGGCCCTACGAGCAGTACTTC.

In this sample, this clonotype turned up many times. The rearrangement links TRBV7-2 to TRBJ1-1; D is ambiguous. This CDR3 has 12 amino acids. Germline values: CDR1 SGHTA, CDR2 FQGNSA. V was trimmed by 4 bases and J by 10 bases, leaving 13 bases between them. The CDR3 sequence is CASSSGGYGAFF. The CDR3 nucleotides read TGTGCCAGCAGCTCGGGTGGTTATGGAGCTTTCTTT.

In its sample, this clonotype was seen many times. The CDR3 region has the DNA TGTGCCAGCAGCTTAAAGGCCGGAGACACCTCAGACAAGCTGTTTTTT. Translated, it gives CASSLKAGDTSDKLFF. V and J are TRBV7-3 and TRBJ2-2, with no clear D. V lost 1 base to trimming and J lost 12 bases, with 21 bases between them. The CDR3 extends over 16 amino acids. Germline V gives CDR1 SGHTA, CDR2 FQGTGA. Using reference TRBV7-3 and TRBJ2-2 for the parts outside the CDR3, the full variable domain is GAGVSQTPSNKVTEKGKYVELRCDPISGHTALYWYRQSLGQGPEFLIYFQGTGAADDSGLPNDRFFAVRPEGSVSTLKIQRTERGDSAVYLCASSLKAGDTSDKLFFGEGSRLTVL.

The V call is TRBV10-3, the J call TRBJ1-1, with D unclear. This CDR3 comprises 16 residues. Germline CDR1 and CDR2: ENHRY and SYGVKD. V gave up 8 bases and J gave up 0 bases, with 19 bases separating them. The CDR3 loop is CAIGDSVRVMNTEAFF. The CDR3 coding sequence is TGTGCCATCGGGGATAGTGTGAGGGTCATGAACACTGAAGCTTTCTTT.

This clonotype was picked up a small number of times. The chain has TRBV15 and TRBJ1-5; no clear D. CDR1 and CDR2 (germline): LNHNV, YYDKDF (reference sequence). This CDR3 contains 15 residues. V lost 3 bases and J lost 5, with 14 bases in between. CDR3: CATSRAWGDDQPQHF. In nucleotides, the CDR3 is TGTGCCACCAGCAGGGCTTGGGGAGACGATCAGCCCCAGCATTTT.